The clone carrying this TCR beta chain was seen ten or more times. Its antigen remains unidentified. The data were taken from a study of T cells in Graves' hyperthyroidism and ophthalmopathy. Study information: Peripheral blood was secured at the point of initial diagnosis, before any treatment. General study findings and limits: Most thyroid clonotypes expanded above 0.001 were also detected in blood. Ophthalmopathy was model-predicted a median about 6.7 months pre-onset.

V was cut by 9 bases and J by 2 bases, with 14 bases left in between. CDR1 and CDR2 (germline): LGHDT, YNNKEL (reference sequence). The CDR3 is 14 residues long. RNA transcripts served as the template for amplifying TCR beta CDR3 regions. With the HTBI primer set, the TCR CDR3 went through a first round of RT-PCR. From the multiplex PCR reads, TCRdb called clonotypes with MiXCR, one entry per CDR3 protein. The data contain roughly 400,000 distinct CDR3 sequences, approximately 25% of them singletons. In patients aged 18 to 65, hyperthyroidism was newly diagnosed, with duration under 2 months. The rearrangement links TRBV3-1 to TRBJ2-1; the D is unclear. The sequence came from a man aged 50 or older with Graves' hyperthyroidism. Sequencing input: blood. CDR3 region: CARGWGGAYNEQFF. In nucleotides, the CDR3 is TGTGCCAGGGGCTGGGGTGGGGCCTACAATGAGCAGTTCTTC.